The T cell receptor beta chain under discussion was sequenced for a study of shared clonotypes between healthy human individuals. Findings and caveats of the study: Sequencing depth was expected to affect clonotype sharing among donors. Researchers found naive subsets generally carried larger estimated richness than memory subsets.

Adult Caucasians living in Nashville, Tennessee made up all of the donors. Deletions cut 0 bases from V and 4 bases from J, with 16 bases between. Germline V gene lookup returns CDR1 SQVTM and CDR2 ANQGSEA. The CDR3 spans 16 residues. Note on this clone: Its antigen is as yet unknown.

Profiled with immunoSEQ multiplex PCR; TCRdb holds only in-frame clones, not every one. The profile shows some 2.3 million clones, roughly 93% of them singletons. Material: naive CD4+ T cells from PBMCs. Subset reported: CD45RA+ positively selected. The V gene is TRBV29-1, the J gene TRBJ2-1, with D perhaps assigned TRBD1 or TRBD2 (5 bases each). The origin of this receptor is a man between 18 and 29 years old in good health. Some clones in this sample may be carry-over from other donors' samples. The CDR3 DNA is TGCAGCGTTGAAGATGGGGGACCGCGGACTTACAATGAGCAGTTCTTC. The encoded protein is CSVEDGGPRTYNEQFF.